The clone carrying this TCR beta chain was seen once. Libraries were prepared by immunoSEQ multiplex PCR; TCRdb keeps only in-frame clonotypes and omits some of them. The sample holds about 2.1 million clones, 85% to 95% seen once. These data come from a study of shared clonotypes between healthy human individuals. Naive CD8 populations comprised CD45RO-negative cells positively selected for CCR7, excluding terminally differentiated effector memory CD45RA+ cells. Per the germline V gene, CDR1 is ENHRY and CDR2 is SYGVKD. The CDR3 length is 16 residues. The junction had 4 bases not matched to a gene; V was cut back by 0 bases and J by 3 bases.

This TCR was recovered from a man aged 18 to 30 in good health. Some clones in this sample may be carry-over from other donors' samples. The sequenced sample was naive CD8+ T cells from PBMCs. The chain carries TRBV10-3 and TRBJ2-7; the match to TRBD1 covers 11 bases. CDR3 region: CAISESGQGAFYEQYF. CDR3 DNA sequence: TGTGCCATCAGTGAGTCAGGACAGGGGGCTTTCTACGAGCAGTACTTC.